This T cell receptor (beta chain) was recovered during a study of shared clonotypes between healthy human individuals. The CDR3 has 11 amino acids. Trimming shortened V by 7 bases and J by 10 bases, and 14 bases separated the two germline ends. CDR1 and CDR2 from the germline V gene are DFQATT and SNEGSKA (reference sequence). Researchers divided each subset's genomic DNA evenly across several immunoSEQ plates. Produced via immunoSEQ multiplex PCR; TCRdb's table is partial and in-frame only. The sample carries about 1 million clones, about 77% recorded once. The sequenced sample was memory CD4+ T cells sorted from blood. Stated subset: CD45RA-negative fraction. This rearrangement joins TRBV20-1 to TRBJ2-1, with D tentatively TRBD1 (6 bases). This receptor was identified in a man aged 18 to 29 in good health. CDR3 region: CSGTRGYEQFF. CDR3 nucleotide sequence: TGCAGTGGTACGAGGGGGTACGAGCAGTTCTTC.